The 6 T cell receptor beta chains given below trace back to one sample, sequenced in a study of T cells in women clearing cervical HPV infection. TCRdb's table, derived via immunoSEQ multiplex PCR, lists solely in-frame clones and lacks some. The specimen's table records 25,000 or so clones. The sample was blood buffy coat. The receptors come from a woman aged 18 to 69 with a cervical HPV16 infection that either progressed to CIN3+ or cleared (not recorded which).

To note about this clone: The sequenced fragment ends 3 residues before the CDR3 boundary, so the rest is inferred from the germline J gene. The chain joins TRBV20-1 to TRBJ1-3; D is undetermined. In germline, CDR1 is DFQATT, CDR2 SNEGSKA (reference sequence). Between the trimmed V and J ends, which lost 3 bases and 0 bases, there was a span of 6 bases. CDR3 size: 13 residues. The covered CDR3 bases are TGCAGTGCTAGGACGGGCTCTGGAAACACC. Amino acid sequence: CSARTGSGNT. The full CDR3 reads CSARTGSGNTIYF.

As for this clone: The DNA ends 3 residues before the CDR3 does, and the rest of the CDR3 is filled in from the germline J gene. The chain links TRBV30 to TRBJ1-4, with D maybe TRBD1 (5 bases). The ends were cut back, 1 base at V and 7 bases at J, with 19 bases in the middle. This CDR3 is 16 amino acids long. Germline lookup yields CDR1 GTSNPN and CDR2 SVGIG (reference sequence). The CDR3: CAWSGVDGTASEKLFF. CDR3 DNA, as far as it was read: TGTGCCTGGAGTGGAGTCGATGGGACTGCGAGTGAAAAA.

CDR3 DNA, as far as it was read: TGTGCCATCAGTCTCACCGGTGGCACCGGGGAG. It encodes CAISLTGGTGE. The entire CDR3 protein reads CAISLTGGTGELFF. The chain uses TRBV10-3 and TRBJ2-2; D is unclear. From the germline J gene comes the end of the CDR3, since the read stops 3 residues before it. The CDR3 is 14 residues long. Trimming left V 5 bases short and J 4 bases short, with 11 bases between. Germline CDR1 and CDR2: ENHRY and SYGVKD.

To note about this clone: The junction departs from germline at one end; a sequencing error may be responsible. Read data end 3 residues before the CDR3 end; the end is taken from the germline J gene. This CDR3 is also generated by other DNA sequences in the sample. The J gene is TRBJ1-3, the V gene TRBV18; D call uncertain. Germline CDR1 and CDR2: KGHSH and LQKENI. CDR3 length equals 14 residues. Partial CDR3 DNA: TGTGCCAGCTCACCACAGGACTCTGGAAACACT. This codes for CASSPQDSGNT. The whole CDR3 protein is CASSPQDSGNTIYF.

Points on this clone: The read comes to an end 3 residues before the CDR3 does, leaving the germline J gene to fill in the end. The V call is TRBV12-3 or TRBV12-4, the J call TRBJ2-1, with 8 bases aligning to TRBD2. The CDR3 is 15 residues long. Unmatched junction bases numbered 14, after V lost 7 bases and J lost 9 bases. The part of the CDR3 DNA that was read is TGTGCCAGCACTTCTCTTCTTAGCGGGACGGCTGAG. This translates into CASTSLLSGTAE. The whole CDR3 protein reads CASTSLLSGTAEQFF.

With regard to this clone: The sequence runs out 3 residues before the end of the CDR3; the remainder is reconstructed from the germline J gene. This chain joins TRBV7-8 and TRBJ2-4; 10 bases are shared with TRBD1. The ends lost 1 base at V and 0 bases at J; junction bases unmatched: 0. The V gene's germline CDR1 is SGHVS and CDR2 FQNEAQ. The CDR3 runs 16 residues. The sequenced part of the CDR3 DNA is TGTGCCAGCAGCTTAGGGACAGGGGGAGCCAAAAACATT. Translating gives CASSLGTGGAKNI. The CDR3, in full, reads CASSLGTGGAKNIQYF.